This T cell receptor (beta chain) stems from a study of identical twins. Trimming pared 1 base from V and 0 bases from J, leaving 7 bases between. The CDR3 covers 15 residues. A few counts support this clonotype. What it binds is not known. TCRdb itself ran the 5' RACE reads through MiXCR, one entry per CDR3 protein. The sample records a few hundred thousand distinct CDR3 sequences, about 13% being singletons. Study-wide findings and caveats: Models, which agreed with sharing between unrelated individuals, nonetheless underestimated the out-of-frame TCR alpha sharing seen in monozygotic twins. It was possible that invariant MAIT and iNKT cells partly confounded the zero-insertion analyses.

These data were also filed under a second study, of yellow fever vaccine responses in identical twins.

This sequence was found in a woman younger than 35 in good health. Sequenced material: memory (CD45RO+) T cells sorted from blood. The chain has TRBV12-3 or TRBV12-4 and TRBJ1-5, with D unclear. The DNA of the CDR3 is TGTGCCAGCAGTTTAGGTGTCAGTAGCAATCAGCCCCAGCATTTT. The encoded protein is CASSLGVSSNQPQHF.